These 2 T cell receptor beta chains originate from one sample sequenced in a study of T cell repertoires in cytomegalovirus infection. TCRdb passed the reads through MiXCR, listing each CDR3 protein once. The sample records about 570,000 distinct CDR3 sequences, about 40% being singletons. No cognate antigen is known for these TCRs. The sample in question was cultured PBMCs, obtained from culture after CMV antigen stimulation. The source is a human donor in good health (CMV status not recorded). Some clones in this sample may be carry-over from other donors' samples.

This rearrangement joins TRBV4-1 to TRBJ2-5, with D hard to call. CDR3 length: 16 amino acids. V was clipped by 1 base and J by 5 bases, with 17 bases between them. Germline V gives CDR1 MGHRA, CDR2 YSYEKL. CDR3 sequence reads: CASSQVAGRPLETQYF. In DNA form, the CDR3 reads TGCGCCAGCAGCCAAGTGGCCGGACGCCCTCTCGAGACCCAGTACTTC.

The chain recombines TRBV19 with TRBJ2-7; tentatively, D is TRBD2 (5 bases). This CDR3 region has 15 residues. Germline V gene lookup returns CDR1 LNHDA and CDR2 SQIVND (reference sequence). Trimming pared 3 bases from V and 4 bases from J, leaving 16 bases between. CDR3 sequence (DNA): TGTGCCAGTAGTATTCGGGGTCCCGGAGAATACGAGCAGTACTTC. This codes for CASSIRGPGEYEQYF.